This T cell receptor (beta chain) was identified in a study of Ad26.COV2.S vaccination and SARS-CoV-2 variants. CDR3 length: 14 residues. Germline V gene data show CDR1 as GTSNPN and CDR2 as SVGIG (reference sequence). Trimming took 3 bases from V and 1 from J, leaving 13 bases between them. Study results and caveats: People given the vaccine had a wider spike-specific TCR breadth than placebo recipients did. Estimates derived from TCR breadth and depth analyses may have underestimated total T cell responses. Following vaccination, spike-specific CD8+ and CD4+ T cell responses reportedly exhibited substantial breadth.

Notes on this clone: Its antigen is not known.

Sequencing used immunoSEQ multiplex PCR; TCRdb keeps in-frame clones, though not all of them. This table has roughly 100,000 clones, over 60% appearing once. The rearrangement joins TRBV30 to TRBJ2-7; no firm D call. The specimen comprised peripheral blood, sampled after recovery from COVID-19. The sequence was collected from a human donor who had recovered from COVID-19. The DNA for the CDR3 is TGTGCCTGGAGCTCATGGGCCACGTCCTACGAGCAGTACTTC. Amino acid sequence: CAWSSWATSYEQYF.